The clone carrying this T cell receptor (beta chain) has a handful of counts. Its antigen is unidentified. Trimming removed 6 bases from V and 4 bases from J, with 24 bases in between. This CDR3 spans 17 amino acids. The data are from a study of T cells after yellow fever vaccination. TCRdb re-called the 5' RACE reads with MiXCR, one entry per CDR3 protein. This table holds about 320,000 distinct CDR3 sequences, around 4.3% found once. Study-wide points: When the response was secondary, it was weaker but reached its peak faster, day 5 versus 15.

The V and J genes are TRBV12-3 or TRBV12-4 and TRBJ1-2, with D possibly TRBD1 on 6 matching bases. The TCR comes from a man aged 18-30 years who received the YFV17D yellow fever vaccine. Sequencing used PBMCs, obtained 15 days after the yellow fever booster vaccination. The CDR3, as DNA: TGTGCCAGCAGCTACCCCGCGCGGGGGGCCGGGCTCTATGGCTACACCTTC. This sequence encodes CASSYPARGAGLYGYTF.